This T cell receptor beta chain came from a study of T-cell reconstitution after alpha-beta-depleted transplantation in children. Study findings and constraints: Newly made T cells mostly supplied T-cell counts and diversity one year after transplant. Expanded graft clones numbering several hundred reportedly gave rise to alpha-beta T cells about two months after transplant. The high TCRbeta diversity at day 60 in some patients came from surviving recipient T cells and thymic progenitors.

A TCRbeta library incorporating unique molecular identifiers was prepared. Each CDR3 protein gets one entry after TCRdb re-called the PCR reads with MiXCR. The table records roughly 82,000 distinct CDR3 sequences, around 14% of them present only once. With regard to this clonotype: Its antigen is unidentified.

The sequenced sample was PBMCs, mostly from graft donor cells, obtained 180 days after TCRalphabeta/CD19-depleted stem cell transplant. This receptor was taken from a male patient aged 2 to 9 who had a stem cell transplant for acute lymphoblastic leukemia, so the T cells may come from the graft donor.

CDR3 protein: CASSWGQVMKETQYF. DNA of the CDR3: TGTGCCAGCAGCTGGGGACAGGTGATGAAAGAGACCCAGTACTTC. The chain employs TRBV7-2 and TRBJ2-5; TRBD1 aligns across 8 bases. Trimming at V came to 4 bases and at J to 3 bases, leaving 7 bases not matched to a gene. CDR1 SGHTA and CDR2 FQGNSA come from the germline V gene. This CDR3 contains 15 residues. Looking up the rest from reference TRBV7-2 and TRBJ2-5 gives the full variable domain: GAGVSQSPSNKVTEKGKDVELRCDPISGHTALYWYRQSLGQGLEFLIYFQGNSAPDKSGLPSDRFSAERTGGSVSTLTIQRTQQEDSAVYLCASSWGQVMKETQYFGPGTRLLVL.